Reported below is one TCR beta chain. What it binds is unknown. Trimming cost V 1 base and J 4 bases, with 5 bases left between them. The CDR3 is made up of 13 amino acids. The V gene's germline CDR1 is MGHRA and CDR2 YSYEKL. The sample belongs to a study of T cell responses to AZD1222 COVID-19 vaccine. General study results and limits: Recipients of AZD1222 seropositive at baseline numbered only 6 or 7.

The repertoire was sequenced with immunoSEQ multiplex PCR; TCRdb's copy has only in-frame clones and lacks some. Among about 69,000 clones listed, less than 90% were seen once. This receptor was obtained from an adult who received the AZD1222 COVID-19 vaccine. The material sequenced was peripheral blood, taken 28 days after the second AZD1222 dose. The chain carries TRBV4-1 and TRBJ1-5, with D hard to call. The CDR3 spells CASSQGPNQPQHF. DNA of the CDR3: TGCGCCAGCAGCCAAGGGCCTAATCAGCCCCAGCATTTT.